This T cell receptor (beta chain) was sequenced for a study of blood T cell repertoires in COVID-19. Study in general: The origin of the acute and convalescent COVID-19 samples was the United States, Italy and Spain.

The assay was immunoSEQ multiplex PCR, and TCRdb's table has in-frame clones only and misses some. Among 150,000 to 200,000 clones, about four fifths were seen once, and the ten largest hold approximately 2.4%. Germline CDR1 reads SGHDN; CDR2 reads FVKESK. Trimming took off 4 bases at V and 0 bases at J, with 13 bases between the two ends. The CDR3 runs to 16 residues. Sequencing was performed on peripheral blood. The receptor comes from a human donor with acute or convalescent COVID-19. The donor label of this sample is uncertain. This rearrangement joins TRBV14 to TRBJ1-3, with D unclear. In DNA, the CDR3 is TGTGCCAGCAGCCCCCCCCATATCAGCTCTGGAAACACCATATATTTT. Its protein product is CASSPPHISSGNTIYF.